This T cell receptor beta chain originates from a study of CD8+ T cells in alopecia areata. General study results and limits: Sequencing of scalp tissue also captures the resident alphabeta T cells of normal skin.

Reverse transcribed after extraction, RNA yielded cDNA as the sequencing template. Profiled with immunoSEQ multiplex PCR; TCRdb holds only in-frame clones, not every one. Here the sample spans more than 90,000 clones, 35% to 45% being singletons. This clone was seen more than once but under ten times. The antigen is not known. The CDR3 contains 12 residues. V gave up 5 bases and J gave up 4 bases, with 9 bases separating them. Germline-derived CDR1 and CDR2 are MDHEN and SYDVKM. Lesional scalp punch biopsies and peripheral blood were collected from alopecia areata patients. The sequenced sample consisted of CD4+ T cells sorted from blood. This receptor was obtained from a human donor with alopecia areata. The V call is TRBV28, the J call TRBJ2-7, with D perhaps TRBD1 (5 bases). CDR3 protein: CASSRGHYEQYF. The CDR3, as DNA: TGTGCCAGCAGTCGCGGACATTACGAGCAGTACTTC.